The clone carrying this T cell receptor beta chain was found a few times. Its antigen is as yet unknown. Per germline, CDR1 SQVTM and CDR2 ANQGSEA. The CDR3 has 14 amino acids. J gave up 5 bases and V 1 base, and 6 bases lay outside the gene matches. There was one heparinised blood draw per donor, averaging roughly 110 mL. This record belongs to a study of beta chain features in type 1 diabetes. Whole-study results and caveats: A moderate, significant TCRB CDR3 shortening appeared in type 1 diabetes across four CD4+ subsets. At VDJ recombination sites, type 1 diabetes patients had fewer insertions and more deleted nucleotides.

Expressed TCRB transcripts got sequenced, as all isolated RNA was reverse transcribed. Average reads for naive, central memory and regulatory T cell samples were several million. Here immunoSEQ multiplex PCR was the method, and the copy in TCRdb shows in-frame clones only, minus some. This table has about 140,000 clones, about a tenth appearing once. This TCR derives from a woman aged 40 to 49 in good health. The sequenced material came from central memory CD4+ T cells from blood. V usage is TRBV29-1 and J usage is TRBJ1-2, with 8 bases aligning to TRBD1. CDR3: CSVEGRGRGYGYTF. In nucleotides, the CDR3 is TGCAGCGTTGAAGGCAGGGGGCGTGGGTATGGCTACACCTTC. Using reference TRBV29-1 and TRBJ1-2 for the parts outside the CDR3, the full variable domain is SAVISQKPSRDICQRGTSLTIQCQVDSQVTMMFWYRQQPGQSLTLIATANQGSEATYESGFVIDKFPISRPNLTFSTLTVSNMSPEDSSIYLCSVEGRGRGYGYTFGSGTRLTVV.